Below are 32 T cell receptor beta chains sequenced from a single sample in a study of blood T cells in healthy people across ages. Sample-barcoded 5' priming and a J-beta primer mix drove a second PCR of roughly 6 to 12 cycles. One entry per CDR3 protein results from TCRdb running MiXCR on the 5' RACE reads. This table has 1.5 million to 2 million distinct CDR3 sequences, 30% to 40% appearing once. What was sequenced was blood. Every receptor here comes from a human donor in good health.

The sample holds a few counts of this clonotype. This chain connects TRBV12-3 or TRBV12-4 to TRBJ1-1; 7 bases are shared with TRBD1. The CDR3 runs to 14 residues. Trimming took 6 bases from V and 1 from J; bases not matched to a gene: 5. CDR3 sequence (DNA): TGTGCCAGCAGGGGATCAGGGGGGAACACTGAAGCTTTCTTT. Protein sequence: CASRGSGGNTEAFF.

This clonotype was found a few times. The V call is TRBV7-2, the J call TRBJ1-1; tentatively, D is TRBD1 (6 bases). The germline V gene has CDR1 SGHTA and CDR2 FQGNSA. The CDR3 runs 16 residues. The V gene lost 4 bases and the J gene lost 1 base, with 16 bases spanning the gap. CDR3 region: CASSSAPRRGNTEAFF. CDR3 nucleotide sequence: TGTGCCAGCAGCTCCGCCCCCCGCAGGGGGAACACTGAAGCTTTCTTT.

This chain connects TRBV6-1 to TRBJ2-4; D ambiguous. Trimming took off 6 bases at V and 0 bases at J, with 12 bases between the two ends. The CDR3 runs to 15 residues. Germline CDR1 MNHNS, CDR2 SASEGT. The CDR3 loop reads CASRSTTLAKNIQYF. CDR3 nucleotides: TGTGCCAGCAGATCCACCACTCTAGCCAAAAACATTCAGTACTTC.

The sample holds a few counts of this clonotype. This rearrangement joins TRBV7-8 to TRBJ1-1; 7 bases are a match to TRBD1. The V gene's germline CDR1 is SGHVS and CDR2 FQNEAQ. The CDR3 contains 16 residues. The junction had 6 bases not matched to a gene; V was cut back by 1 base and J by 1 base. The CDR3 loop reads CASSLEVWTGNTEAFF. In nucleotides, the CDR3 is TGTGCCAGCAGCTTAGAGGTTTGGACAGGGAACACTGAAGCTTTCTTT.

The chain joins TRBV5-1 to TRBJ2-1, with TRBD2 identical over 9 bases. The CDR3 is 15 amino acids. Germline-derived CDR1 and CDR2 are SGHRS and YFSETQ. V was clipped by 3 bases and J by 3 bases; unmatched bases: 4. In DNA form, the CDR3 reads TGCGCCAGCAGCTCCCAGCGGGGGGACTACAATGAGCAGTTCTTC. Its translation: CASSSQRGDYNEQFF.

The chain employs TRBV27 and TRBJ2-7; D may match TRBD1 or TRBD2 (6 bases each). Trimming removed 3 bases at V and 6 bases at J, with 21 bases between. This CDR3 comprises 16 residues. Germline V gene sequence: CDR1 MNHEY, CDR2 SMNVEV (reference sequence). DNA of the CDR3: TGTGCCAGCAGTTTCAGTCCACGGGGGCCGGGACGCGAGCAGTACTTC. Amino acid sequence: CASSFSPRGPGREQYF.

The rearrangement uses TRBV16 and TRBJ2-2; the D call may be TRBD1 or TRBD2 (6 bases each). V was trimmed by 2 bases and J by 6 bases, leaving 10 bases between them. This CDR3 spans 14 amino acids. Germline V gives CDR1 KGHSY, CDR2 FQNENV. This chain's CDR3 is CASSQGGLAGELFF. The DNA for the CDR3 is TGTGCCAGCAGCCAAGGGGGGCTCGCCGGGGAGCTGTTTTTT. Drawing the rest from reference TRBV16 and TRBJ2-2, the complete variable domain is GEEVAQTPKHLVRGEGQKAKLYCAPIKGHSYVFWYQQVLKNEFKFLISFQNENVFDETGMPKERFSAKCLPNSPCSLEIQATKLEDSAVYFCASSQGGLAGELFFGEGSRLTVL.

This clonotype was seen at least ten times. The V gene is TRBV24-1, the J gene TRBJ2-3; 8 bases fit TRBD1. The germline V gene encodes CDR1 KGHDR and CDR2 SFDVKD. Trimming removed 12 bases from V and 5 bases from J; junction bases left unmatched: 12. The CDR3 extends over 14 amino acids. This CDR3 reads CAPRDRQGLDTQYF. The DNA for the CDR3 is TGTGCCCCGCGGGACAGGCAGGGGTTAGATACGCAGTATTTT.

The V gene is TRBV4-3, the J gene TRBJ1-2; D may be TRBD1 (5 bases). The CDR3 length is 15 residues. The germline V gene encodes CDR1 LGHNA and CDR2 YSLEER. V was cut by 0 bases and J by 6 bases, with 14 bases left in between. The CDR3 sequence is CASSQEIGGANGYTF. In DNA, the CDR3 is TGCGCCAGCAGCCAAGAAATCGGCGGGGCTAATGGCTACACCTTC.

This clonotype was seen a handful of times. The CDR3 here is CASSSLTSTNEQFF. DNA of the CDR3: TGTGCCAGCAGTTCCCTGACTAGCACCAATGAGCAGTTCTTC. V and J are TRBV12-3 or TRBV12-4 and TRBJ2-1; TRBD2 matches at 7 bases. This CDR3 comprises 14 residues. Trimming took 4 bases from V and 6 from J; bases not matched to a gene: 6.

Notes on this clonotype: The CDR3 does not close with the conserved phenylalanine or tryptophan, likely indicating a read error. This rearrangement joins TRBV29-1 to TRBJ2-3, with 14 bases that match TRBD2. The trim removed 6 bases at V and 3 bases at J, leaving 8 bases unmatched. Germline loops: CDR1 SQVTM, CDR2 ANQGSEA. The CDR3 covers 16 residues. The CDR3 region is CSVQPWTSGGTDTQYV. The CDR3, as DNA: TGCAGCGTCCAGCCGTGGACTAGCGGGGGGACAGATACGCAGTATGTT.

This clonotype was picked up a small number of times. Here the CDR3 reads CATKEGARYEQYF. The CDR3 bases are TGTGCCACCAAGGAGGGGGCGCGATACGAGCAGTACTTC. The chain recombines TRBV15 with TRBJ2-4; D is perhaps TRBD1 (7 bases). TRBJ2-7 matches the DNA end more closely, so the J call is doubtful. The CDR3 is 13 amino acids. From germline, CDR1 is LNHNV and CDR2 YYDKDF (reference sequence).

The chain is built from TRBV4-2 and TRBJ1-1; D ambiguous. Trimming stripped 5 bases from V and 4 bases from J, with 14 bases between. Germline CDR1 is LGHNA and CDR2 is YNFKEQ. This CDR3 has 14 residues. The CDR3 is CASSSSIRVTEAFF. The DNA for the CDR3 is TGTGCCAGCAGCTCCTCTATAAGGGTCACTGAAGCTTTCTTT.

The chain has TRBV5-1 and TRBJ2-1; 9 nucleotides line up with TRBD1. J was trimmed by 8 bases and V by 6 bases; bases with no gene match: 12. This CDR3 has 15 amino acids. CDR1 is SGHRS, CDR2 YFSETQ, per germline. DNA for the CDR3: TGCGCCAGCACCCTAGGGACAGGGTTTTTGGATGAGCAGTTCTTC. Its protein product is CASTLGTGFLDEQFF. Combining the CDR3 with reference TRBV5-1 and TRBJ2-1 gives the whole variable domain KAGVTQTPRYLIKTRGQQVTLSCSPISGHRSVSWYQQTPGQGLQFLFEYFSETQRNKGNFPGRFSGRQFSNSRSEMNVSTLELGDSALYLCASTLGTGFLDEQFFGPGTRLTVL.

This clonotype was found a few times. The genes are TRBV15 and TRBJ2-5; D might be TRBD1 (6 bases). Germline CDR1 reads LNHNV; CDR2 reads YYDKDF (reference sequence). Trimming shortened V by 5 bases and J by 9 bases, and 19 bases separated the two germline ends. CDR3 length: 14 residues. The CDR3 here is CATSPVKQGRSQYF. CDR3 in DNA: TGTGCCACCAGCCCCGTAAAACAGGGCAGGTCCCAGTACTTC.

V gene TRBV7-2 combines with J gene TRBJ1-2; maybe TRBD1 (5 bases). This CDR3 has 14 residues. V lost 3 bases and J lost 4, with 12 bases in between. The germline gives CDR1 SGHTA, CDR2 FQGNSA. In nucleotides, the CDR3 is TGTGCCAGCAGCTTGGGGGGAATTTCCTATGGCTACACCTTC. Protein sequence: CASSLGGISYGYTF.

The CDR3 DNA reads as TGTGCCAGCAGCGTGGGAGCGGGTGAACTCTACGAGCAGTACTTC. It codes for CASSVGAGELYEQYF. The chain uses TRBV9 and TRBJ2-5; tentatively, D is TRBD2 (6 bases). Matching the DNA end better, TRBJ2-7 makes the J call doubtful. The length of the CDR3 is 15 residues. Germline lookup yields CDR1 SGDLS and CDR2 YYNGEE.

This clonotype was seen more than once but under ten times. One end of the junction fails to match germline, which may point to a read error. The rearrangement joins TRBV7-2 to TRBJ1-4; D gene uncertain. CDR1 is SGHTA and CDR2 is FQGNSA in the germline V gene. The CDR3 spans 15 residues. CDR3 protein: CASSLGSRRNEKLFF. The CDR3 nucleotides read TGTGCCAGTAGCTTAGGAAGCAGGAGAAATGAAAAACTGTTTTTT.

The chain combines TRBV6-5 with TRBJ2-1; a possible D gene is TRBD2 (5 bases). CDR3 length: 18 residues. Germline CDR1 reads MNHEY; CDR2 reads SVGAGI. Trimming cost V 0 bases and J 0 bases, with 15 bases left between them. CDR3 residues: CASSYSWLGGPSYNEQFF. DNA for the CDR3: TGTGCCAGCAGTTACTCGTGGTTAGGAGGTCCCTCCTACAATGAGCAGTTCTTC.

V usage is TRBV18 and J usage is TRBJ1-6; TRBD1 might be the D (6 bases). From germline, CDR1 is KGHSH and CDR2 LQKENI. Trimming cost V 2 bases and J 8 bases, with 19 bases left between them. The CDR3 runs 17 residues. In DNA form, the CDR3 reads TGTGCCAGCTCACCAAGGGTCGCAGGGGAATCGGATTCACCCCTCCACTTT. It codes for CASSPRVAGESDSPLHF. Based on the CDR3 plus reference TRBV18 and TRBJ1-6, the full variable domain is NAGVMQNPRHLVRRRGQEARLRCSPMKGHSHVYWYRQLPEEGLKFMVYLQKENIIDESGMPKERFSAEFPKEGPSILRIQQVVRGDSAAYFCASSPRVAGESDSPLHFGNGTRLTVT.

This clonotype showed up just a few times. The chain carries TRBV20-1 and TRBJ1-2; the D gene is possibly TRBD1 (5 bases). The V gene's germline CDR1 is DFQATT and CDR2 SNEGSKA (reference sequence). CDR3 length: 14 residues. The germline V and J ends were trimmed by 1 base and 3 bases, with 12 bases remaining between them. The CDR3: CSARGLGRDYGYTF. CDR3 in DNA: TGCAGTGCTAGAGGGTTGGGGCGGGACTATGGCTACACCTTC.

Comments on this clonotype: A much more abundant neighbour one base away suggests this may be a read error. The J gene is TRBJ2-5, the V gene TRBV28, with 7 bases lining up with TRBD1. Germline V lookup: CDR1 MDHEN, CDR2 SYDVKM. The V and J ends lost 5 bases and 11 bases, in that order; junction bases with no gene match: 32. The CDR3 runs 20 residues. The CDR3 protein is CASSRPWGRQGQSLSYGQYF. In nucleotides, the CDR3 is TGTGCCAGCAGTCGCCCCTGGGGGAGACAGGGACAAAGTTTATCCTACGGGCAGTACTTC.

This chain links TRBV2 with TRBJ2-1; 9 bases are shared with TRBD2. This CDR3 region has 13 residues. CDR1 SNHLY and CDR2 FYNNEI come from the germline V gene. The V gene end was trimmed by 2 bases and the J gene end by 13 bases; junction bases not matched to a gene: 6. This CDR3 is CASSETSGFSQFF. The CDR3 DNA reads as TGTGCCAGCAGTGAAACTAGCGGGTTTTCACAGTTCTTC.

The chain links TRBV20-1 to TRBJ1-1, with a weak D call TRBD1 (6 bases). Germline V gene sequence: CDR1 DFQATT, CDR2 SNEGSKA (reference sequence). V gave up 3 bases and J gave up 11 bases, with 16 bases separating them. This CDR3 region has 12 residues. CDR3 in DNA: TGCAGTGCTAGGCCGGGGGGCTCTGGGGCTTTCTTT. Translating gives CSARPGGSGAFF.

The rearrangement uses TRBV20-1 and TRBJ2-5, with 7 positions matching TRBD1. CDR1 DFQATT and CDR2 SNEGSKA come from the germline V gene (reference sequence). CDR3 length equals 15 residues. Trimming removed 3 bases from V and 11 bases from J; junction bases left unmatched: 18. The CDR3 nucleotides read TGCAGTGCTAGGTCCCCGGGACAGTGGCACAATGAGCAGTACTTC. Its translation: CSARSPGQWHNEQYF.

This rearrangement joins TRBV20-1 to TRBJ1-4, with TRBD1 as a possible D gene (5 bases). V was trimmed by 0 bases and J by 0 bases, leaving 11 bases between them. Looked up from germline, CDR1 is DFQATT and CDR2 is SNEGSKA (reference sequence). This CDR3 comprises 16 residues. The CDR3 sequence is CSARDRGFATNEKLFF. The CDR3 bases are TGCAGTGCTAGAGATAGGGGATTTGCAACTAATGAAAAACTGTTTTTT.

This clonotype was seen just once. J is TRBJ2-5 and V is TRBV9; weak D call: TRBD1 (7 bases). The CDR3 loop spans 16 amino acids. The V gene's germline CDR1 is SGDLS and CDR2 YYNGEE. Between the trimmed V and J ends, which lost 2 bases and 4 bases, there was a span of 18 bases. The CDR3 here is CASSVGAGGRPETQYF. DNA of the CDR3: TGTGCCAGCAGCGTGGGAGCAGGGGGGAGGCCAGAGACCCAGTACTTC.

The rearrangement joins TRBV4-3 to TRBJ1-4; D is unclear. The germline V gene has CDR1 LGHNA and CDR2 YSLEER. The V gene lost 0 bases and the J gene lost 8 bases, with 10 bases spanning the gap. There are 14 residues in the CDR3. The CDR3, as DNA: TGCGCCAGCAGCCAAGATCCCCCCGGAGAAAAACTGTTTTTT. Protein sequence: CASSQDPPGEKLFF.

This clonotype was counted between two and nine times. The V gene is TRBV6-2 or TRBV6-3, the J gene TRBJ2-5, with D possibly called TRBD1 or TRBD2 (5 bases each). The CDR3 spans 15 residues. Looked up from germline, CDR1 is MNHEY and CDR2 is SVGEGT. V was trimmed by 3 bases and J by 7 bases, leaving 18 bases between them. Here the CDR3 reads CASSYRTTFGGTQYF. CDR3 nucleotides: TGTGCCAGCAGTTATCGTACAACATTTGGGGGGACCCAGTACTTC.

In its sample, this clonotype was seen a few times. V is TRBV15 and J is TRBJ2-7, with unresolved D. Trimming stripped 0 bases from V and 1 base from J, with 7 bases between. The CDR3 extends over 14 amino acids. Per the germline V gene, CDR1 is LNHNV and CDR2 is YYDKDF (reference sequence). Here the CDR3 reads CATSRDQDSYEQYF. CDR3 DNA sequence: TGTGCCACCAGCAGAGATCAGGATTCCTACGAGCAGTACTTC.

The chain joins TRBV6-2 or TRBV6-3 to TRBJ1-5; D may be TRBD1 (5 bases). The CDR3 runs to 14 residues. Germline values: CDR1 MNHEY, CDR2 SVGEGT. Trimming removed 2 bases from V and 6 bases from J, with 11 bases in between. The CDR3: CASSYRGVSQPQHF. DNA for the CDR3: TGTGCCAGCAGTTACAGAGGGGTCAGTCAGCCCCAGCATTTT.

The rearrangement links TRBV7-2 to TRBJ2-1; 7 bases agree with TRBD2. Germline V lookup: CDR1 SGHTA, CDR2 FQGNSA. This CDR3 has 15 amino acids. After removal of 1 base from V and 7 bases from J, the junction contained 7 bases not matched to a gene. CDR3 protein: CASSLGTRFGNEQFF. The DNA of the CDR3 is TGTGCCAGCAGCTTAGGGACTAGGTTTGGGAATGAGCAGTTCTTC.